This record concerns one T cell receptor (beta chain) sequence. Its specific antigen is unknown. Base qualities are not recorded, but no much larger clone differs from it by a single base. This sample was taken from a study of blood T cell repertoires in COVID-19 (dated by TCRdb to about 2020). General notes on the study: Samples covering the acute and convalescent phases of COVID-19 were provided by collaborators in the United States, Italy and Spain. The material from the prospective study consisted of cDNA or gDNA derived from T cells, B-cell-depleted T cells, or PBMCs. Deeply sampled blood TCRbeta repertoires from subjects exposed to, actively infected with, or recovered from COVID-19 were included in the dataset. The repertoires were released in a freely available public database meant as a resource for research on the immune response to SARS-CoV-2. Samples came from the ongoing ImmuneRACE study (first 160 participants) plus 1,254 subjects from 6 global collaborators. A de-identified subject ID, COVID-19 status, age in years and sex were almost always included in the sample metadata. HLA class I and class II types, where available, came from metadata supplied by the sample provider rather than from assay-based typing.

In the germline V gene (reference sequence), CDR1 corresponds to SEHNR and CDR2 to FQNEAQ. V is pruned by 5 bases and J by 5 bases, leaving 5 bases of the junction without a gene match. Including the terminal cysteine and phenylalanine, the CDR3 comprises 13 residues. The kept DNA is CDR3 alone, 39 bases in frame from the first base. Overall study outcomes, separate from this receptor: The amount of clinical and demographic metadata varied by source and participant and was provided uncurated.

TCRbeta CDR3 regions were amplified from genomic DNA by means of the immunoSEQ Assay, a bias-controlled multiplex PCR. On the study's bioinformatics: Nucleated cell counts per sample were estimated from amplification of reference gene primers within the assay. To quantify the absolute abundance of each unique TCRbeta CDR3 rearrangement, sequence reads were collapsed and filtered. Productive Simpson clonality was computed per sample as the square root of Simpson's diversity index over productive rearrangements. TCRdb holds this immuneACCESS table with in-frame rearrangements only. Some clones are missing; in checked studies, unresolved V genes explain under half, and the rest has no known cause. V and J calls and clone size are those listed in that table; D and trimming were worked out from the DNA. In all, the sample holds around 280,000 clones, and around 84% of those were seen once. Of the sample, 1% to 1.5% is held by the ten largest clones.

Collaborating institutions collected whole blood in K2EDTA tubes following their own protocols. For TCRbeta analysis, collaborators shipped samples as frozen whole blood, isolated PBMCs, or DNA extracted from either of those sample types. Sequencing used peripheral blood. The receptor's source is a man between 65 and 80 years old with acute or convalescent COVID-19. Recombination joined TRBV7-9 with TRBJ2-5, with TRBD2 matching 7 junction bases. The CDR3 protein: CASSLAGVETQYF. The DNA is TGTGCCAGCAGCCTGGCGGGAGTGGAGACCCAGTACTTC.